The clone carrying this TCR beta chain was recorded at least ten times. The antigen remains undetermined. The data were obtained in a study of T-cell memory formation after mild COVID-19. Study-wide results and caveats: Mostly located in CM and EM were contracting CD4+ clones, with contracting CD8+ clones located in EMRA.

CDR3 length: 14 amino acids. Losses at the gene ends were 6 bases for V and 6 bases for J; bases not matched to a gene: 5. TCRdb called the 5' RACE reads again in MiXCR, with one record for every CDR3 protein. The sample lists a few hundred thousand distinct CDR3 sequences, around 28% occurring once. This chain joins TRBV12-3 or TRBV12-4 and TRBJ2-1; 10 nucleotides match TRBD2. The sample consisted of PBMCs or a T cell subset sorted from them (not recorded which). This TCR derives from an adult woman who had mild COVID-19 (a few samples of this study predate the infection). Cell type and time point are not known. This CDR3 reads CASRLAGIINEQFF. As DNA, the CDR3 is TGTGCCAGCAGACTAGCGGGGATTATCAATGAGCAGTTCTTC.